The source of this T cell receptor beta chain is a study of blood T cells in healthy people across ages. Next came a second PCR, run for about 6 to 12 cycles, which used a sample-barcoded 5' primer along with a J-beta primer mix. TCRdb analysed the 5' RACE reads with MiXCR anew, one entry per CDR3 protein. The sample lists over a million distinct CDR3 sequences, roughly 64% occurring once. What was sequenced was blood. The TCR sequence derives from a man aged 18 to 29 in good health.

DNA for the CDR3: TGTGCCAGCAGTAGGGACACATGGAGCTCCTACAATGAGCAGTTCTTC. Its protein product is CASSRDTWSSYNEQFF. The V and J genes are TRBV27 and TRBJ2-1; D may be TRBD1 (6 bases). The CDR3 length is 16 residues. The V gene lost 5 bases and the J gene lost 0 bases, with 14 bases spanning the gap. Germline lookup yields CDR1 MNHEY and CDR2 SMNVEV (reference sequence).